The entry below describes one TCR beta chain. The data originate from a study of blood T cell repertoires in COVID-19. The germline gives CDR1 LNHDA, CDR2 SQIVND (reference sequence). V gave up 5 bases and J gave up 2 bases; unmatched junction bases: 11. The CDR3 is 16 residues long. Libraries were prepared by immunoSEQ multiplex PCR; TCRdb keeps only in-frame clonotypes and omits some of them. The repertoire holds a few hundred thousand clones, with 70% to 90% as singletons. The receptor was derived from an older woman with acute or convalescent COVID-19. Sequencing was done on a sample of peripheral blood. The gene calls are TRBV19 and TRBJ1-1; TRBD1 aligns across 7 bases. The CDR3 sequence: CASSPLPGQSNTEAFF. CDR3 DNA sequence: TGTGCCAGTAGTCCACTCCCGGGACAGAGTAACACTGAAGCTTTCTTT.